This is a list of T cell receptor beta chains from one sample in a study of beta chain features in type 1 diabetes. Sequenced by immunoSEQ multiplex PCR; TCRdb stores in-frame clones only, minus some. The table lists around 500,000 clones, approximately 10% of them singletons. The sequencing sample was made of naive CD4+ T cells from blood. These receptors were taken from a woman aged 18-29 years in good health. CDR3s include the opening cysteine and the closing phenylalanine or tryptophan. Some rows mark clone size as missing; the rest say once, few, many or name a class of expanded clone.

size: few
V: TRBV9
CDR3: CASSKDSATYNEQFF

size: .
V: TRBV7-2
CDR3: CASSYGDSYNEQFF

size: .
V: TRBV23-1
CDR3: CASSQVPTGVNTQYF

size: .
V: TRBV4-3
CDR3: CASSLRVQTYTEAFF

size: few
V: TRBV9
CDR3: CASSVALGRGWDEQFF

size: .
V: TRBV1
CDR3: CTSSRDSGSGIKQYF

size: few
V: TRBV30
CDR3: CAWSPTESYGYTF

size: few
V: TRBV18
CDR3: CASSQRTATNEKLFF

size: few
V: TRBV7-2
CDR3: CASSPDRASYNEQFF

size: few
V: TRBV28
CDR3: CASSLHNQETQYF

size: many
V: TRBV29-1
CDR3: CSVTEGGELFF

size: .
V: TRBV7-2
CDR3: CASSSSGRNEQFF

size: .
V: TRBV28
CDR3: CASSLQGAGANVLTF

size: .
V: TRBV10-3
CDR3: CAISGTGGDYGYTF

size: few
V: TRBV7-9
CDR3: CASSWDSGANVLTF

size: few
V: TRBV7-2
CDR3: CASSLAGAGETQYF

size: .
V: TRBV5-4
CDR3: CASSLTGEETQYF

size: few
V: TRBV9
CDR3: CASSAGPSRLPEAFF

size: .
V: TRBV28
CDR3: CASRLASWRDTDTQYF

size: few
V: TRBV20-1
CDR3: CSANKHNEQFF

size: few
V: TRBV28
CDR3: CASRGFEKLFF

size: .
V: TRBV9
CDR3: CASSVMGEGDTQYF

size: .
V: TRBV5-1
CDR3: CASKLGGAKNIQYF

size: .
V: TRBV7-2
CDR3: CASSLALAAARTQYF

size: .
V: TRBV6-4
CDR3: CASRATENTEAFF

size: .
V: TRBV10-3
CDR3: CAISDRVNEQFF

size: few
V: TRBV7-7
CDR3: CASSLALNTEAFF

size: .
V: TRBV6-5
CDR3: CASSDRGWYEQYF

size: .
V: TRBV5-1
CDR3: CASSLRQGRNTGELFF

size: .
V: TRBV5-1
CDR3: CASSLAGRGYGYTF

size: .
V: TRBV6-6
CDR3: CASKLATGELFF

size: few
V: TRBV29-1
CDR3: CSVSGQQAKNIQYF

size: .
V: TRBV5-6
CDR3: CASSLLRKGPTDTQYF

size: .
V: TRBV9
CDR3: CASSVSLNQPQHF

size: few
V: TRBV7-9
CDR3: CASSKDRGRGDTEAFF

size: .
V: TRBV7-6
CDR3: CASRGYGETQYF

size: .
V: TRBV7-2
CDR3: CASSYRDRGQGEQYF

size: few
V: TRBV4-3
CDR3: CASSKLAGGLSEQYF

size: few
V: TRBV4-1
CDR3: CASSHVNRGRAKNIQYF

size: few
V: TRBV5-6
CDR3: CASSFKGGRSYNSPLHF

size: .
V: TRBV9
CDR3: CASSAGTVVGYTF

size: .
V: TRBV6-5
CDR3: CASSFDRSPYNEQFF

size: few
V: TRBV4-3
CDR3: CASSQETVRVNEQFF

size: few
V: TRBV9
CDR3: CASSVAVAGAIETQYF

size: .
V: TRBV9
CDR3: CASSPSGQPNSPLHF

size: few
V: TRBV4-1
CDR3: CASSPGPRAGSYNSPLHF

size: .
V: TRBV27
CDR3: CASSTWTGRSPGANVLTF

size: .
V: TRBV28
CDR3: CASSPLFGTERDTQYF

size: few
V: TRBV19
CDR3: CASSIGWTGTYEQYF

size: .
V: TRBV7-2
CDR3: CASSLGLAAKSLAKNIQYF

size: few
V: TRBV25-1
CDR3: CASSAAGANVLTF